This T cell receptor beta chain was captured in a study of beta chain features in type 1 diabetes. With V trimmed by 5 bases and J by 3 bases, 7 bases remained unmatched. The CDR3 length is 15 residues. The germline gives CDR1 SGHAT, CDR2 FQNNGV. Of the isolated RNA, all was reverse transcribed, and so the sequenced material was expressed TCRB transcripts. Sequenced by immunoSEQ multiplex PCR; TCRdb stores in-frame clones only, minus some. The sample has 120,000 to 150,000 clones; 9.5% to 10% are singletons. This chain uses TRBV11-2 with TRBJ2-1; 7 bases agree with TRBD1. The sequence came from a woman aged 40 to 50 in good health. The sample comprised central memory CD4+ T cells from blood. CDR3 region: CASSPSGTVYNEQFF. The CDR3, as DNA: TGTGCCAGCAGCCCCTCAGGGACAGTCTACAATGAGCAGTTCTTC.